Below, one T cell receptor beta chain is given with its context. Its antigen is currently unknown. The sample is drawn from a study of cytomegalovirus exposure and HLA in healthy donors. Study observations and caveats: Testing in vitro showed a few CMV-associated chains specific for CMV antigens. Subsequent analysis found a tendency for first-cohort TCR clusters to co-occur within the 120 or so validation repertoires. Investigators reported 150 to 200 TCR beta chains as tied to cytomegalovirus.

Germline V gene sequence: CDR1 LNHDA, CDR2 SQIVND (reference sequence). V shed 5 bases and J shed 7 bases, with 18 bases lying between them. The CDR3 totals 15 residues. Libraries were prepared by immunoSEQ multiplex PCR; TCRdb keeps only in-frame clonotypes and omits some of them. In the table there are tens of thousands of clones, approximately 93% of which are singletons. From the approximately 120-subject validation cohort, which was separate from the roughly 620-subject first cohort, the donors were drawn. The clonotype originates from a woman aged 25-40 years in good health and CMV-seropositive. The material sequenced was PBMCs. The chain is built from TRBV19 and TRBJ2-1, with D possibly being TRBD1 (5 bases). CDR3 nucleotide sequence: TGTGCCAGTAGTCAAAGACAGATAACGGAGAATGAGCAGTTCTTC. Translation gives CASSQRQITENEQFF.